This T cell receptor beta chain was observed in a study of regulatory T cells in long-lasting Graves disease. Overall study findings and caveats: Few sampled subjects may have lowered accuracy. Persistent Graves' patients had lower TCR diversity than newly diagnosed ones.

CDR3 regions were amplified by Arm-PCR using iRepertoire HTBI primers to build TCR beta libraries. TCRdb used MiXCR to reprocess the multiplex PCR reads, holding one entry per CDR3 protein. The table shows about 440,000 distinct CDR3 sequences, with about a sixth occurring only once. Time point defined: newly diagnosed GD, antithyroid drugs for less than 3 months. The TCR library was made from RNA extracted from PBMCs. This CDR3 has 15 amino acids. The germline V gene has CDR1 SGDLS and CDR2 YYNGEE. Unmatched junction bases numbered 4, after V lost 0 bases and J lost 3 bases. As concerns this clonotype: The antigen remains unidentified.

This sample was also put to use in a study of T cells in Graves' hyperthyroidism and ophthalmopathy.

The receptor's source is a woman under 40 with Graves disease. Material: peripheral blood mononuclear cells (PBMCs), obtained at new diagnosis, from a patient treated with antithyroid drugs. The V gene is TRBV9, the J gene TRBJ2-5, with 8 bases lining up with TRBD2. Here the CDR3 DNA reads TGTGCCAGCAGCGTAGCCGGGAGGGGGAAAGAGACCCAGTACTTC. It specifies CASSVAGRGKETQYF.